Shown below are 24 T cell receptor beta chains from a single sample sequenced in a study of blood T cell repertoires in COVID-19. Using immunoSEQ multiplex PCR, the repertoire was profiled, and TCRdb retains in-frame clones only, with some absent. Of 430,000 or so clones listed, approximately 91% are singletons. Sequenced: PBMCs or T cells enriched from blood (not recorded which). The receptor source for this set is a woman aged 18-29 years who had been exposed to COVID-19.

This clone was found a few times. This chain uses TRBV6-2 or TRBV6-3 with TRBJ1-1; no firm D call. The germline V gene encodes CDR1 MNHEY and CDR2 SVGEGT. This CDR3 contains 13 residues. Trimming took off 5 bases at V and 3 bases at J, with 10 bases between the two ends. CDR3 loop: CASSLEAHTEAFF. CDR3 DNA sequence: TGTGCCAGCAGTCTGGAGGCACACACTGAAGCTTTCTTT.

This chain uses TRBV27 with TRBJ2-7; tentatively, D is TRBD2 (6 bases). The CDR3 is 17 residues long. CDR1 MNHEY and CDR2 SMNVEV come from the germline V gene (reference sequence). The germline V and J ends were trimmed by 2 bases and 0 bases, with 17 bases remaining between them. CDR3 loop: CASSLGVGREFSYEQYF. The DNA for the CDR3 is TGTGCCAGCAGTTTAGGAGTAGGCCGGGAGTTCTCCTACGAGCAGTACTTC.

The chain joins TRBV27 to TRBJ2-3; no clear D gene. From germline, CDR1 is MNHEY and CDR2 SMNVEV (reference sequence). The CDR3 runs to 14 residues. V gave up 6 bases and J gave up 2 bases, with 12 bases separating them. The chain's CDR3 is CASRRGTSTDTQYF. The CDR3 DNA follows: TGTGCCAGCAGGAGAGGCACCTCCACAGATACGCAGTATTTT.

The chain uses TRBV9 and TRBJ2-1; 7 bases are shared with TRBD2. The CDR3 is 13 residues long. V shed 0 bases and J 8 bases; nucleotides not matched to a gene: 2. Germline V CDR1 and CDR2: SGDLS, YYNGEE. The CDR3 bases are TGTGCCAGCAGCGTAGGAGGACTAGATGAGCAGTTCTTC. Protein product: CASSVGGLDEQFF.

The chain joins TRBV25-1 to TRBJ1-5, with D uncertain. There are 14 residues in the CDR3. Germline-derived CDR1 and CDR2 are MGHDK and SYGVNS. The V and J ends lost 3 bases and 3 bases respectively, with 9 bases between them. This chain's CDR3 is CASSEAGVNQPQHF. CDR3 bases: TGTGCCAGCAGTGAGGCGGGTGTCAATCAGCCCCAGCATTTT. The full variable domain, its missing parts supplied by reference TRBV25-1 and TRBJ1-5, is EADIYQTPRYLVIGTGKKITLECSQTMGHDKMYWYQQDPGMELHLIHYSYGVNSTEKGDLSSESTVSRIRTEHFPLTLESARPSHTSQYLCASSEAGVNQPQHFGDGTRLSIL.

This chain joins TRBV24-1 and TRBJ1-1; 9 bases map to TRBD1. CDR1 and CDR2 (germline): KGHDR, SFDVKD. The CDR3 extends over 14 amino acids. V gave up 7 bases and J gave up 0 bases; unmatched junction bases: 2. The CDR3 loop reads CATRGTGLNTEAFF. In DNA, the CDR3 is TGTGCCACCAGGGGGACAGGGCTGAACACTGAAGCTTTCTTT.

The chain carries TRBV27 and TRBJ2-3; TRBD1 might be the D (8 bases). The V end was cut by 5 bases, the J end by 1 base, with 22 bases between. Germline V CDR1 and CDR2: MNHEY, SMNVEV (reference sequence). The CDR3 is 18 residues long. CDR3 region: CASSPRTRTGGGTDTQYF. The CDR3 DNA is TGTGCCAGCAGTCCGCGGACACGAACAGGGGGGGGCACAGATACGCAGTATTTT.

This clone appeared a single time. The V and J genes are TRBV27 and TRBJ2-5; TRBD1 agrees at 7 bases. Losses at the gene ends were 5 bases for V and 5 bases for J; bases not matched to a gene: 8. This CDR3 is 14 amino acids long. Germline V lookup: CDR1 MNHEY, CDR2 SMNVEV (reference sequence). The CDR3 loop is CASSAQGVGETQYF. Here the CDR3 DNA reads TGTGCCAGCAGTGCGCAGGGGGTAGGGGAGACCCAGTACTTC.

This chain uses TRBV29-1 with TRBJ1-4, with 7 nucleotides matching TRBD1. The CDR3 sequence is 13 residues long. The junction had 6 bases not matched to a gene; V was cut back by 5 bases and J by 6 bases. Per the germline V gene, CDR1 is SQVTM and CDR2 is ANQGSEA. The DNA for the CDR3 is TGCAGCGTTTGGACAGGAGGGGATGAAAAACTGTTTTTT. Translating it yields CSVWTGGDEKLFF.

V is TRBV19 and J is TRBJ2-3, with D possibly matching TRBD2 (7 bases). V was pared by 1 base and J by 1 base, with 18 bases between. Germline V gene data show CDR1 as LNHDA and CDR2 as SQIVND (reference sequence). The length of the CDR3 is 18 residues. CDR3: CASSIARGAASGTDTQYF. The DNA for the CDR3 is TGTGCCAGTAGTATAGCCCGGGGGGCGGCATCTGGCACAGATACGCAGTATTTT.

The chain combines TRBV25-1 with TRBJ1-2; 11 bases match TRBD1. There are 15 residues in the CDR3. Germline CDR1 MGHDK, CDR2 SYGVNS. V trimming: 4 bases; J trimming: 4 bases; junction bases outside the gene matches: 5. As DNA, the CDR3 is TGTGCCAGCAGTGGGACAGGGGGCCTTGCCTATGGCTACACCTTC. This translates into CASSGTGGLAYGYTF.

The J gene is TRBJ1-5, the V gene TRBV5-1; D gene ambiguous. Germline V CDR1 and CDR2: SGHRS, YFSETQ. The CDR3 totals 14 residues. Trimming removed 4 bases from V and 0 bases from J, with 8 bases in between. CDR3 region: CASSLPYSNQPQHF. CDR3 DNA: TGCGCCAGCAGCCTCCCGTATAGCAATCAGCCCCAGCATTTT.

The V and J genes are TRBV5-7 and TRBJ1-1; 7 bases map to TRBD1. TRBV5-7 is classed as an ORF, of uncertain function. The CDR3 runs 9 residues. Trimming removed 8 bases from V and 11 bases from J; junction bases left unmatched: 3. The CDR3 here is CASDRDAFF. DNA for the CDR3: TGTGCCAGTGACAGGGACGCTTTCTTT.

The rearrangement links TRBV27 to TRBJ2-1; 8 bases fit TRBD2. The CDR3 is 14 amino acids. J lost 4 bases, V lost 6 bases, and 5 bases had no gene match. Germline assignment: CDR1 MNHEY and CDR2 SMNVEV (reference sequence). This CDR3 is CASSHGLAYNEQFF. In nucleotides, the CDR3 is TGTGCCAGCAGCCACGGACTAGCTTACAATGAGCAGTTCTTC.

This clone was counted once. The chain carries TRBV27 and TRBJ2-7, with 9 nucleotides matching TRBD2. The germline V gene has CDR1 MNHEY and CDR2 SMNVEV (reference sequence). V dropped 3 bases and J dropped 3; count of bases not matched to a gene: 6. This CDR3 has 15 residues. For the CDR3, the DNA is TGTGCCAGCAGTTTCGCCGGGACTAGCAACTACGAGCAGTACTTC. It translates to CASSFAGTSNYEQYF.

The gene calls are TRBV7-2 and TRBJ1-6, with 11 bases that match TRBD1. After removal of 1 base from V and 10 bases from J, the junction contained 9 bases not matched to a gene. The CDR3 contains 17 residues. Germline V gene sequence: CDR1 SGHTA, CDR2 FQGNSA. CDR3 bases: TGTGCCAGCAGCTTAGGGGCCGTGGGGACAGGGGGATCACCCCTCCACTTT. Its protein is CASSLGAVGTGGSPLHF. Drawing the rest from reference TRBV7-2 and TRBJ1-6, the complete variable domain is GAGVSQSPSNKVTEKGKDVELRCDPISGHTALYWYRQSLGQGLEFLIYFQGNSAPDKSGLPSDRFSAERTGGSVSTLTIQRTQQEDSAVYLCASSLGAVGTGGSPLHFGNGTRLTVT.

The chain recombines TRBV10-2 with TRBJ1-5; 9 nucleotides match TRBD1. This CDR3 has 14 residues. The V and J ends lost 5 bases and 5 bases, in that order; junction bases with no gene match: 4. The V gene's germline CDR1 is WSHSY and CDR2 SAAADI. CDR3 residues: CASSWDRADQPQHF. The CDR3 region has the DNA TGCGCCAGCAGTTGGGACAGGGCTGATCAGCCCCAGCATTTT.

The chain combines TRBV30 with TRBJ2-1; 10 bases fit TRBD2. V trimming: 4 bases; J trimming: 9 bases; junction bases outside the gene matches: 6. In germline, CDR1 is GTSNPN, CDR2 SVGIG (reference sequence). This CDR3 is 13 amino acids long. CDR3 coding DNA: TGTGCCTGGAATACCGGGACTAGCGCTGAGCAGTTCTTC. This gives the protein CAWNTGTSAEQFF.

This clone was seen once. The chain couples TRBV6-5 to TRBJ1-5; D possibly corresponds to TRBD1 (6 bases). Trimming removed 2 bases from V and 3 bases from J, with 8 bases in between. CDR1 is MNHEY and CDR2 is SVGAGI in the germline V gene. The CDR3 runs to 14 residues. The chain's CDR3 is CASSYGGYNQPQHF. In DNA form, the CDR3 reads TGTGCCAGCAGTTACGGGGGCTACAATCAGCCCCAGCATTTT.

The V and J genes are TRBV28 and TRBJ2-2; D may be TRBD2 (7 bases). Per germline, CDR1 MDHEN and CDR2 SYDVKM. The V and J ends lost 5 bases and 6 bases respectively, with 16 bases between them. This CDR3 comprises 15 residues. The chain's CDR3 is CASSPGGRGAGELFF. In DNA form, the CDR3 reads TGTGCCAGCAGTCCCGGGGGGCGTGGGGCCGGGGAGCTGTTTTTT.

V usage is TRBV28 and J usage is TRBJ2-7; D possibly corresponds to TRBD2 (7 bases). Deletions cut 1 base from V and 2 bases from J, with 18 bases between. This CDR3 has 17 amino acids. Germline CDR1 and CDR2: MDHEN and SYDVKM. The CDR3 loop is CASSLYGGLADPYEQYF. DNA for the CDR3: TGTGCCAGCAGTTTATATGGGGGGCTAGCGGATCCCTACGAGCAGTACTTC. Using reference TRBV28 and TRBJ2-7 for the parts outside the CDR3, the full variable domain is DVKVTQSSRYLVKRTGEKVFLECVQDMDHENMFWYRQDPGLGLRLIYFSYDVKMKEKGDIPEGYSVSREKKERFSLILESASTNQTSMYLCASSLYGGLADPYEQYFGPGTRLTVT.

The V gene is TRBV13, the J gene TRBJ2-2, with D perhaps TRBD1 (6 bases). Germline lookup yields CDR1 PRHDT and CDR2 FYEKMQ (reference sequence). CDR3 length equals 15 residues. Trimming shortened V by 5 bases and J by 5 bases, and 15 bases separated the two germline ends. CDR3 sequence: CASSENRARTGELFF. The CDR3 coding sequence is TGTGCCAGCAGCGAAAACAGGGCTCGAACCGGGGAGCTGTTTTTT. Supplemented by reference TRBV13 and TRBJ2-2, the full variable domain reads AAGVIQSPRHLIKEKRETATLKCYPIPRHDTVYWYQQGPGQDPQFLISFYEKMQSDKGSIPDRFSAQQFSDYHSELNMSSLELGDSALYFCASSENRARTGELFFGEGSRLTVL.

This clone was counted a single time. V gene TRBV10-3 combines with J gene TRBJ2-7; D is perhaps TRBD1 (6 bases). Trimming took 2 bases from V and 3 from J, leaving 11 bases between them. The CDR3 length is 14 residues. CDR1 is ENHRY and CDR2 is SYGVKD in the germline V gene. CDR3 bases: TGTGCCATCAGTGAGGTGAAAGGGGGCTACGAGCAGTACTTC. Protein: CAISEVKGGYEQYF.

V and J are TRBV6-5 and TRBJ1-2, with TRBD1 identical over 9 bases. The CDR3 runs to 16 residues. Trimming at V came to 4 bases and at J to 3 bases, leaving 9 bases not matched to a gene. From germline, CDR1 is MNHEY and CDR2 SVGAGI. The CDR3 here is CASSSTKDRGDYGYTF. The CDR3 DNA sequence: TGTGCCAGCAGTTCGACCAAGGACAGGGGAGACTATGGCTACACCTTC.